These 4 T cell receptor beta chains originate from one sample sequenced in a study of T cells in Graves' hyperthyroidism and ophthalmopathy. The investigators amplified TCR beta CDR3 regions from RNA transcripts. The HTBI primer set served for first-round RT-PCR of the TCR CDR3. TCRdb redid the calling of the multiplex PCR reads with MiXCR, one entry per CDR3 protein. The table records 450,000 to 700,000 distinct CDR3 sequences, just over 45% of them present only once. Sequencing input: peripheral blood or thyroid tissue (not recorded which). Source of these receptors: an adult woman with Graves' disease, either hyperthyroidism or ophthalmopathy (not recorded which).

This clonotype was observed many times. The chain carries TRBV19 and TRBJ2-5; 9 positions agree with TRBD2. Trimming cost V 5 bases and J 7 bases; bases outside gene matches: 11. CDR1 and CDR2 (germline): LNHDA, SQIVND (reference sequence). The CDR3 length is 15 residues. The CDR3 sequence: CASSANLREGVTQYF. The CDR3 DNA reads TGTGCCAGTAGTGCCAATTTGCGGGAGGGGGTGACCCAGTACTTC.

This chain connects TRBV19 to TRBJ2-5; 7 nucleotides line up with TRBD2. The CDR3 totals 13 residues. CDR1 and CDR2 (germline): LNHDA, SQIVND (reference sequence). Germline trimming cut 3 bases from V and 3 bases from J; bases unmatched to any gene: 1. In DNA form, the CDR3 reads TGTGCCAGTAGTATGGCGGGGGAAGAGACCCAGTACTTC. Protein: CASSMAGEETQYF.

The V gene is TRBV28, the J gene TRBJ2-5; D is possibly TRBD1 or TRBD2 (7 bases each). Germline V gene lookup returns CDR1 MDHEN and CDR2 SYDVKM. The CDR3 has 15 amino acids. V lost 4 bases, J lost 1 base, and 13 bases lay in between. CDR3 loop: CASSSGRGLQETQYF. The CDR3 DNA reads as TGTGCCAGCAGTTCGGGGAGGGGGCTCCAAGAGACCCAGTACTTC.

The rearrangement uses TRBV29-1 and TRBJ1-1, with D tentatively TRBD1 (5 bases). Trimming pared 8 bases from V and 10 bases from J, leaving 11 bases between. This CDR3 has 9 amino acids. Germline V gene sequence: CDR1 SQVTM, CDR2 ANQGSEA. The CDR3 nucleotides are TGCAGCCCTTGGGGGGGAGCTTTCTTT. Amino acid sequence: CSPWGGAFF.